The 29 T cell receptor beta chains presented below share a single source sample, sequenced in a study of regulatory T cells in long-lasting Graves disease. Sequencing libraries for TCR beta were prepared with iRepertoire HTBI primers and Arm-PCR of CDR3 regions. TCRdb passed the multiplex PCR reads through MiXCR, listing each CDR3 protein once. The sample records 510,000 or so distinct CDR3 sequences, about 12% being singletons. Indicated time point: newly diagnosed GD, antithyroid drugs for less than 3 months. PBMC RNA served as the TCR library source. The sample was also reused in another study, on T cells in Graves' hyperthyroidism and ophthalmopathy.

The sample in question was peripheral blood mononuclear cells (PBMCs), obtained at new diagnosis, from a patient treated with antithyroid drugs. The receptor set was obtained from a woman aged 25 to 45 with Graves disease.

This clonotype occurred many times. This chain uses TRBV14 with TRBJ2-5; 8 positions match TRBD2. With V trimmed by 4 bases and J by 2 bases, 12 bases remained unmatched. This CDR3 comprises 17 residues. Germline V gene data show CDR1 as SGHDN and CDR2 as FVKESK. The CDR3 region is CASSLPGTVAGQETQYF. The CDR3 bases are TGTGCCAGCAGCCTACCGGGCACAGTAGCGGGGCAAGAGACCCAGTACTTC.

This clonotype occurred many times. The chain joins TRBV7-8 to TRBJ2-3, with D unresolved. Trimming stripped 2 bases from V and 0 bases from J, with 12 bases between. The CDR3 covers 16 residues. Germline-derived CDR1 and CDR2 are SGHVS and FQNEAQ. CDR3 DNA sequence: TGTGCCAGCAGCTTATCCCTGTATACGAGCACAGATACGCAGTATTTT. This encodes CASSLSLYTSTDTQYF.

This clonotype showed up many times. The chain has TRBV7-9 and TRBJ2-7, with 7 bases fitting TRBD1. The CDR3 consists of 14 residues. The germline V gene encodes CDR1 SEHNR and CDR2 FQNEAQ (reference sequence). V trimming: 3 bases; J trimming: 1 base; junction bases outside the gene matches: 3. CDR3 nucleotides: TGTGCCAGCAGCTTTCCGGGACAGTCCTACGAGCAGTACTTC. It translates to CASSFPGQSYEQYF.

This clonotype has ten or more counts. In DNA form, the CDR3 reads TGTGCCAGCAGCTCAATCCGGGCTCAGGTCTCGGCGAAAGCCGGGGAGCTGTTTTTT. Its protein is CASSSIRAQVSAKAGELFF. The chain links TRBV7-9 to TRBJ2-2; the D is unclear. Germline values: CDR1 SEHNR, CDR2 FQNEAQ (reference sequence). The CDR3 contains 19 residues. The V end lost 4 bases, the J end lost 6 bases, and 27 bases lay between the germline ends.

There are many counts of this clonotype. The chain is built from TRBV7-9 and TRBJ2-5; TRBD2 matches 13 bases. CDR3 length equals 14 residues. The germline gives CDR1 SEHNR, CDR2 FQNEAQ (reference sequence). With 6 bases clipped from V and 7 bases from J, the junction kept 5 bases outside the gene matches. DNA of the CDR3: TGTGCCAGCAGTTGGACTAGCGGGAGTATGACCCAGTACTTC. It encodes CASSWTSGSMTQYF.

This clonotype was detected many times. The chain combines TRBV27 with TRBJ2-3; TRBD1 agrees at 10 bases. The V gene end was trimmed by 5 bases and the J gene end by 2 bases; junction bases not matched to a gene: 4. Germline loops: CDR1 MNHEY, CDR2 SMNVEV (reference sequence). This CDR3 spans 15 amino acids. CDR3 loop: CASSLDRGDTDTQYF. The CDR3 region has the DNA TGTGCCAGCAGTCTGGACAGGGGGGACACAGATACGCAGTATTTT.

CDR3 in DNA: TGTGCCAGCAGCTTACAGGGAGATGTTAACTATGGCTACACCTTC. Amino acids: CASSLQGDVNYGYTF. The chain carries TRBV7-9 and TRBJ1-2, with D perhaps TRBD1 (5 bases). The CDR3 extends over 15 amino acids. CDR1 is SEHNR, CDR2 FQNEAQ, per germline (reference sequence). Trimming stripped 2 bases from V and 1 base from J, with 11 bases between. Full variable domain (missing parts from reference TRBV7-9 and TRBJ1-2): DTGVSQNPRHKITKRGQNVTFRCDPISEHNRLYWYRQTLGQGPEFLTYFQNEAQLEKSRLLSDRFSAERPKGSFSTLEIQRTEQGDSAMYLCASSLQGDVNYGYTFGSGTRLTVV.

The V call is TRBV12-3 or TRBV12-4, the J call TRBJ1-2, with D possibly TRBD1 on 6 matching bases. Trimming removed 6 bases at V and 8 bases at J, with 19 bases between. This CDR3 region has 14 residues. CDR3 residues: CASRAGGGAPGYTF. DNA for the CDR3: TGTGCCAGCAGAGCCGGGGGGGGGGCGCCCGGCTACACCTTC.

Remarks on this clonotype: A much bigger clone sits one base away, suggesting this may be a read error. This chain connects TRBV11-2 to TRBJ2-1; 7 bases match TRBD2. The J call may be in error: the DNA end matches TRBJ2-5 better. The CDR3 has 15 amino acids. Germline-derived CDR1 and CDR2 are SGHAT and FQNNGV. The CDR3 nucleotides read TGTGCCAGCAGCTTAGAGCCATACCCCCGGGAGGCCCAGTACTTC. As protein: CASSLEPYPREAQYF.

Ten or more counts support this clonotype. The genes are TRBV6-1 and TRBJ2-7; tentatively, D is TRBD1 or TRBD2 (5 bases each). The V gene's germline CDR1 is MNHNS and CDR2 SASEGT. Trimming shortened V by 7 bases and J by 2 bases, and 18 bases separated the two germline ends. The CDR3 consists of 15 residues. The CDR3 loop is CASKNGGTFPYEQYF. DNA of the CDR3: TGTGCCAGCAAAAATGGGGGAACTTTTCCCTACGAGCAGTACTTC.

This clonotype showed up many times. The CDR3 coding sequence is TGTGCCAGCAGTTTTAACGCTGGAACAGACCTCCTATACAATCAGCCCCAGCATTTT. Protein product: CASSFNAGTDLLYNQPQHF. The V call is TRBV12-3 or TRBV12-4, the J call TRBJ1-5; D gene ambiguous. Trimming shortened V by 3 bases and J by 3 bases, and 24 bases separated the two germline ends. This CDR3 region has 19 residues.

The V and J genes are TRBV4-1 and TRBJ1-6; 12 nucleotides agree with TRBD1. The CDR3 is 17 amino acids. V was clipped by 3 bases and J by 10 bases; unmatched bases: 10. The germline V gene encodes CDR1 MGHRA and CDR2 YSYEKL. CDR3 bases: TGCGCCAGCAGCCAGCGGGTGGGACAGGGGGCAAAATCACCCCTCCACTTT. The encoded protein is CASSQRVGQGAKSPLHF.

This chain joins TRBV4-1 and TRBJ2-1; D is unresolved. The germline CDR1 and CDR2 sequences are MGHRA and YSYEKL. This CDR3 has 15 amino acids. Between the trimmed V and J ends, which lost 0 bases and 4 bases, there was a span of 10 bases. The chain's CDR3 is CASSQDGLVYNEQFF. CDR3 nucleotide sequence: TGCGCCAGCAGCCAAGATGGGCTAGTTTACAATGAGCAGTTCTTC.

With regard to this clonotype: A clone one base away is much larger, so this may be a read error. The V gene is TRBV2, the J gene TRBJ1-4; 9 bases are shared with TRBD1. Per germline, CDR1 SNHLY and CDR2 FYNNEI. The CDR3 extends over 17 amino acids. The CDR3 bases are TGTGCCAGCAGAGACACGGACAGGGGTGCAACTAATGGAAAACTGTTTTTT. It encodes CASRDTDRGATNGKLFF.

Concerning this clonotype: A single base separates this from a much larger clone, so it may be a read error. This chain links TRBV12-3 or TRBV12-4 with TRBJ1-5; D gene ambiguous. This CDR3 is built from 14 residues. The chain's CDR3 is CASSASMGNRPQHF. The CDR3 DNA follows: TGTGCCAGCAGTGCCTCGATGGGGAATCGGCCCCAGCATTTT.

This clonotype was observed a few times. This chain connects TRBV5-5 to TRBJ2-3, with 8 bases matching TRBD2. This CDR3 is built from 21 residues. V was clipped by 4 bases and J by 0 bases; unmatched bases: 22. The germline V gene has CDR1 SGHKS and CDR2 YYEKEE (reference sequence). CDR3 region: CASSTNPWVSGIMLSTDTQYF. The CDR3, as DNA: TGTGCCAGCAGCACGAACCCCTGGGTTAGCGGGATTATGCTTAGCACAGATACGCAGTATTTT. Combining the CDR3 with reference TRBV5-5 and TRBJ2-3 gives the whole variable domain DAGVTQSPTHLIKTRGQQVTLRCSPISGHKSVSWYQQVLGQGPQFIFQYYEKEERGRGNFPDRFSARQFPNYSSELNVNALLLGDSALYLCASSTNPWVSGIMLSTDTQYFGPGTRLTVL.

Ten or more counts support this clonotype. This chain links TRBV7-9 with TRBJ2-2, with 8 nucleotides matching TRBD1. The J segment lost 3 bases and the V segment lost 2 bases, leaving 5 bases of the junction unmatched. In germline, CDR1 is SEHNR, CDR2 FQNEAQ (reference sequence). The CDR3 sequence is 16 residues long. The CDR3 bases are TGTGCCAGCAGCTTAAGAGGGACAGGATACACCGGGGAGCTGTTTTTT. Amino acids: CASSLRGTGYTGELFF.

In this sample, this clonotype turned up many times. The rearrangement joins TRBV30 to TRBJ2-1, with 16 bases matching TRBD2. V lost 5 bases, J lost 10 bases, and 8 bases stayed unmatched. CDR3 size: 15 residues. CDR1 GTSNPN and CDR2 SVGIG come from the germline V gene (reference sequence). The CDR3 region has the DNA TGTGCCTGGGACGATGGGACTAGCGGGAGGGAAGAGCAGTTCTTC. Protein: CAWDDGTSGREEQFF.

This clonotype showed up many times. The rearrangement uses TRBV28 and TRBJ1-5; D call uncertain. Germline lookup yields CDR1 MDHEN and CDR2 SYDVKM. V was shortened by 2 bases and J by 1 base, with 12 bases between the two germline ends. CDR3 length: 16 residues. The CDR3 sequence is CASSLRTAFSNQPQHF. CDR3 nucleotide sequence: TGTGCCAGCAGTTTAAGAACAGCGTTCAGCAATCAGCCCCAGCATTTT. The variable domain in full, completed from reference TRBV28 and TRBJ1-5, reads DVKVTQSSRYLVKRTGEKVFLECVQDMDHENMFWYRQDPGLGLRLIYFSYDVKMKEKGDIPEGYSVSREKKERFSLILESASTNQTSMYLCASSLRTAFSNQPQHFGDGTRLSIL.

This clonotype was recorded many times. The CDR3: CSARTGGNSPLHF. The CDR3 DNA reads as TGCAGTGCTCGGACAGGGGGTAATTCACCCCTCCACTTT. The chain links TRBV20-1 to TRBJ1-6; 10 bases fit TRBD1. Losses at the gene ends were 5 bases for V and 6 bases for J; bases not matched to a gene: 1. Looked up from germline, CDR1 is DFQATT and CDR2 is SNEGSKA (reference sequence). CDR3 length equals 13 residues.

The J gene is TRBJ2-1, the V gene TRBV20-1, with 7 nucleotides matching TRBD2. Germline V gene sequence: CDR1 DFQATT, CDR2 SNEGSKA (reference sequence). Losses at the gene ends were 1 base for V and 9 bases for J; bases not matched to a gene: 12. There are 15 residues in the CDR3. DNA for the CDR3: TGCAGTGCTAGAGCGAGTGAGACGGGACTACGTGAGCAGTTCTTC. As protein: CSARASETGLREQFF.

This clonotype was seen at least ten times. The chain employs TRBV27 and TRBJ1-6; possibly TRBD1 for D (5 bases). The germline CDR1 and CDR2 sequences are MNHEY and SMNVEV (reference sequence). The V end lost 3 bases, the J end lost 9 bases, and 12 bases lay between the germline ends. The CDR3 spans 14 residues. Here the CDR3 DNA reads TGTGCCAGCAGTTTTCCAGGGTCGGCTTCACCCCTCCACTTT. It encodes CASSFPGSASPLHF.

This clonotype was seen ten or more times. This sequence joins TRBV5-1 and TRBJ1-4; tentative D call: TRBD1 (5 bases). The CDR3 sequence is 14 residues long. Germline CDR1 reads SGHRS; CDR2 reads YFSETQ. V was clipped by 4 bases and J by 6 bases, with 13 bases between them. Here the CDR3 reads CASSVDTGDEKLFF. CDR3 DNA sequence: TGCGCCAGCAGCGTGGACACGGGGGATGAAAAACTGTTTTTT.

The rearrangement joins TRBV7-2 to TRBJ1-2, with 8 positions matching TRBD1. Trimming cost V 5 bases and J 4 bases; bases outside gene matches: 21. CDR1 is SGHTA, CDR2 FQGNSA, per germline. The CDR3 totals 19 residues. The CDR3 loop is CASSGPTGASLGLLYGYTF. The CDR3 DNA sequence: TGTGCCAGCAGCGGCCCGACAGGGGCCTCCCTGGGATTACTCTATGGCTACACCTTC.

This clonotype was recorded many times. The chain is built from TRBV27 and TRBJ2-1; 9 bases are a match to TRBD2. The V segment lost 5 bases and the J segment 5 bases; nucleotides outside the gene matches: 10. The CDR3 sequence is 16 residues long. The germline CDR1 and CDR2 sequences are MNHEY and SMNVEV (reference sequence). The CDR3 sequence is CASSVGSGRINNEQFF. The CDR3 DNA follows: TGTGCCAGCAGTGTAGGCAGCGGGAGGATTAACAATGAGCAGTTCTTC.

This clonotype was recorded at least ten times. The V gene is TRBV7-3, the J gene TRBJ2-3, with TRBD1 identical over 7 bases. The CDR3 runs 13 residues. Germline lookup yields CDR1 SGHTA and CDR2 FQGTGA. V trimming: 6 bases; J trimming: 6 bases; junction bases outside the gene matches: 6. CDR3 DNA: TGTGCCAGCAGGAAACAGGGGTCGGATACGCAGTATTTT. This sequence encodes CASRKQGSDTQYF.

This clonotype was counted between two and nine times. The chain uses TRBV5-1 and TRBJ2-7, with D unresolved. CDR3 length equals 14 residues. Trimming removed 0 bases at V and 0 bases at J, with 7 bases between. Germline CDR1 SGHRS, CDR2 YFSETQ. The CDR3 region is CASSLAYSSYEQYF. CDR3 DNA sequence: TGCGCCAGCAGCTTGGCCTACAGCTCCTACGAGCAGTACTTC.

This clonotype was seen more than once but under ten times. A much larger clone lies a single base off, so this may be a read error. The conserved phenylalanine or tryptophan normally closing the CDR3 is absent here, so this likely arose from a read error. The genes are TRBV11-2 and TRBJ2-6; D gene unclear. CDR1 is SGHAT, CDR2 FQNNGV, per germline. This CDR3 spans 17 amino acids. Trimming removed 3 bases at V and 1 base at J, with 13 bases between. This CDR3 reads CASSFPKVGSGANVLTS. The CDR3 region has the DNA TGTGCCAGCAGCTTCCCTAAAGTCGGATCTGGGGCCAACGTCCTGACTTCC.

This clonotype came up many times. The rearrangement joins TRBV2 to TRBJ1-2; a possible D gene is TRBD1 (5 bases). V gave up 4 bases and J gave up 4 bases, with 7 bases separating them. This CDR3 region has 12 residues. Per germline, CDR1 SNHLY and CDR2 FYNNEI. This CDR3 reads CASSAGTYGYTF. CDR3 nucleotide sequence: TGTGCCAGCAGTGCGGGGACCTATGGCTACACCTTC.